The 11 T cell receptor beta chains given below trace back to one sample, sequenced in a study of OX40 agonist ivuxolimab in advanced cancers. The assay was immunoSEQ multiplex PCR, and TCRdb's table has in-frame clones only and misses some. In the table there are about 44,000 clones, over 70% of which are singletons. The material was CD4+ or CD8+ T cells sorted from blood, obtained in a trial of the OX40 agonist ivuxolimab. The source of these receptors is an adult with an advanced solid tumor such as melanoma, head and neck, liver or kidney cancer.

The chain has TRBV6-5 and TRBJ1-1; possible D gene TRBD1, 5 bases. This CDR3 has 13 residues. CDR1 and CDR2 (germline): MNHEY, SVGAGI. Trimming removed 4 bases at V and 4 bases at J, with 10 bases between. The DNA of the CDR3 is TGTGCCAGCAGTTGGGGGAGAGGCACTGAAGCTTTCTTT. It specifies CASSWGRGTEAFF.

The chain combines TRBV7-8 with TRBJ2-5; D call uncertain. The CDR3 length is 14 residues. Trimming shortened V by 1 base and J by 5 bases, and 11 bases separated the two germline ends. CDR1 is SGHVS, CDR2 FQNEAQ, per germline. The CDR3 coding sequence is TGTGCCAGCAGCTTAGGGGCCAGCGTGGAGACCCAGTACTTC. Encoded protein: CASSLGASVETQYF.

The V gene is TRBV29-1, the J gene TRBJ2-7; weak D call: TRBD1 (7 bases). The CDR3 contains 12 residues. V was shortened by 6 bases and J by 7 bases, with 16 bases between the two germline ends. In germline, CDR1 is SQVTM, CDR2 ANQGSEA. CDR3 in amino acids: CSVRGDKFEQYF. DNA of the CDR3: TGCAGCGTCAGGGGGGACAAATTTGAGCAGTACTTC.

The CDR3 loop reads CASSQDRNSLRSGELFF. CDR3 nucleotides: TGCGCCAGCAGCCAAGATCGGAATAGCCTGAGGTCCGGGGAGCTGTTTTTT. V gene TRBV4-1 combines with J gene TRBJ2-2, with no clear D. Germline CDR1 is MGHRA and CDR2 is YSYEKL. This CDR3 has 17 residues. Trimming cost V 0 bases and J 6 bases, with 17 bases left between them.

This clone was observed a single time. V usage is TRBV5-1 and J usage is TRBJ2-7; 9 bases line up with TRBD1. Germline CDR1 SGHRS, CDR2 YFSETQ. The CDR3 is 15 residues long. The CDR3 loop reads CASAEGTGRFYEQYF. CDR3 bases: TGCGCATCCGCGGAGGGGACAGGGAGATTCTACGAGCAGTACTTC.

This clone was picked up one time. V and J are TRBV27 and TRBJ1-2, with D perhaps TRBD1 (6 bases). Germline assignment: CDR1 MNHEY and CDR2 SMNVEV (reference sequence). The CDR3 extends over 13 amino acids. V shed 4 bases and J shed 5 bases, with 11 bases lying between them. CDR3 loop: CASSWRGGYGYTF. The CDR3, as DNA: TGTGCCAGCAGTTGGAGGGGGGGATATGGCTACACCTTC.

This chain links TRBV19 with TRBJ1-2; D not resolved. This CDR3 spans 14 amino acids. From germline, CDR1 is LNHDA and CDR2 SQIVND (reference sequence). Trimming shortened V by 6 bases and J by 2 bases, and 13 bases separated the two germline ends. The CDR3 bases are TGTGCCAGTAGGCGGGCCTTAGAGAACTATGGCTACACCTTC. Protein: CASRRALENYGYTF.

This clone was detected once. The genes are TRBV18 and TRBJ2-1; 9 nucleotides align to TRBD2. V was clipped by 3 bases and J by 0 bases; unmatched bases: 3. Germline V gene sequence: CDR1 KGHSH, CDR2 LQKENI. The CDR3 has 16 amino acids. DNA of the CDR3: TGTGCCAGCTCACCGGGTAGCGGGAGCTCCTACAATGAGCAGTTCTTC. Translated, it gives CASSPGSGSSYNEQFF.

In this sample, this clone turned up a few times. The CDR3 is CASSNPRDGIVETQYF. The CDR3 DNA is TGTGCCAGCAGCAACCCCCGGGACGGGATTGTAGAGACCCAGTACTTC. V usage is TRBV21-1 and J usage is TRBJ2-5. TRBV21-1 is a recognized pseudogene. The CDR3 contains 16 residues.

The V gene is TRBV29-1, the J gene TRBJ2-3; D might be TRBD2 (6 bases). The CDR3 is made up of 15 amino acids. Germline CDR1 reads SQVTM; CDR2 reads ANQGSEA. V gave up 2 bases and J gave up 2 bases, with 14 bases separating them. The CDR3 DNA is TGCAGCGTTGAATCCTGGCGGGACCTCACAGATACGCAGTATTTT. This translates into CSVESWRDLTDTQYF.

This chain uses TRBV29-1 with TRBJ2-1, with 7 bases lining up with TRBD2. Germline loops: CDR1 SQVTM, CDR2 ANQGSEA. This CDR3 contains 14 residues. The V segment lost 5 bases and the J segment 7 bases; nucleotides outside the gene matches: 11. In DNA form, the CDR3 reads TGCAGCGTTCCCGGGACTACAAATTCAAATGAGCAGTTCTTC. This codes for CSVPGTTNSNEQFF.